This note documents a single TCR beta chain sequence. Its antigen is currently unknown. The CDR3 consists of 13 residues. Germline CDR1 MNHEY, CDR2 SVGAGI. Trimming shortened V by 7 bases and J by 1 base, and 10 bases separated the two germline ends. The study ran its PCR with 60 Vbeta and 13 Jbeta primers. Sequencing used immunoSEQ multiplex PCR; TCRdb keeps in-frame clones, though not all of them. Of 100,000 or so clones in the sample, 70% to 85% are singletons; the top ten hold about 9.3%. These data belong to a study of cytomegalovirus exposure and HLA in healthy donors. The study, taken as a whole, reports: Reportedly, cytomegalovirus status was diagnosed with high sensitivity and specificity.

This rearrangement joins TRBV6-5 to TRBJ1-1; D is possibly TRBD1 (5 bases). Source material: PBMCs. The TCR sequence derives from a human donor in good health. The CDR3 spells CASIGRANTEAFF. The CDR3 DNA follows: TGTGCCAGCATAGGCAGGGCGAACACTGAAGCTTTCTTT.